The text below deals with one T cell receptor beta chain. Its antigen is unidentified. This entry is derived from a study of cytomegalovirus exposure and HLA in healthy donors. This CDR3 has 16 amino acids. The ends lost 0 bases at V and 3 bases at J; junction bases unmatched: 5. Germline lookup yields CDR1 LNHNV and CDR2 YYDKDF (reference sequence). The assay was immunoSEQ multiplex PCR, and TCRdb's table has in-frame clones only and misses some. The sample has about 160,000 clones; roughly 96% are singletons. Study observations and caveats: Cytomegalovirus-associated status was assigned to approximately 160 TCR beta chains. Specific recognition of CMV antigens was confirmed in vitro for a few chains (all CMV-associated).

The chain couples TRBV15 to TRBJ2-3; 8 bases map to TRBD2. This sequence originates from a woman younger than 30 in good health and CMV-seronegative. Sequencing used PBMCs. Written as DNA, the CDR3 is TGTGCCACCAGCAGAGATTACGGGGGGGCTACAGATACGCAGTATTTT. This translates into CATSRDYGGATDTQYF.